Listed here are 26 T cell receptor beta chains from one sample, sequenced in a study of blood T cells in healthy people across ages. A second 7 to 11 cycle PCR used barcoded and J-beta primers. In TCRdb, the 5' RACE reads were re-called with MiXCR into one record per CDR3 protein. The top ten hold approximately 4% of the sample, which has some 1.5 million distinct CDR3 sequences, approximately 43% seen once. The sequenced sample consisted of blood. These receptors originate from a woman aged 18-29 years in good health.

CDR3 loop: CAISEQQGRAGELFF. CDR3 sequence (DNA): TGTGCCATCAGTGAACAACAGGGGAGAGCCGGGGAGCTGTTTTTT. The rearrangement joins TRBV10-3 to TRBJ2-2, with 7 bases aligning to TRBD1. The CDR3 is 15 amino acids. Germline V gene sequence: CDR1 ENHRY, CDR2 SYGVKD. The V and J ends lost 3 bases and 6 bases, in that order; junction bases with no gene match: 7.

V is TRBV20-1 and J is TRBJ1-6, with 9 bases identical to TRBD1. Per germline, CDR1 DFQATT and CDR2 SNEGSKA (reference sequence). The CDR3 loop spans 18 amino acids. V lost 0 bases, J lost 1 base, and 7 bases stayed unmatched. CDR3 sequence reads: CSAREPGQGESYNSPLHF. CDR3 nucleotide sequence: TGCAGTGCTAGAGAGCCGGGACAGGGAGAATCCTATAATTCACCCCTCCACTTT.

This clonotype has just one count. The CDR3 DNA follows: TGCAGTGCTAGAGATGTTTGGGGGGTCGACTATGGCTACACCTTC. Protein sequence: CSARDVWGVDYGYTF. J is TRBJ1-2 and V is TRBV20-1, with TRBD1 as a possible D gene (5 bases). The CDR3 loop spans 15 amino acids. V lost 0 bases, J lost 3 bases, and 14 bases lay in between. Germline CDR1 DFQATT, CDR2 SNEGSKA (reference sequence).

The chain combines TRBV6-5 with TRBJ1-4; D gene unclear. This CDR3 is 13 amino acids long. CDR1 MNHEY and CDR2 SVGAGI come from the germline V gene. Trimming shortened V by 5 bases and J by 13 bases, and 17 bases separated the two germline ends. DNA for the CDR3: TGTGCCAGCAGTCCGGGCCCTAACTATATACTGTTTTTT. This codes for CASSPGPNYILFF.

The V call is TRBV6-5, the J call TRBJ2-7; D is perhaps TRBD1 (7 bases). From germline, CDR1 is MNHEY and CDR2 SVGAGI. V dropped 2 bases and J dropped 6 bases, with 8 bases sitting between them. This CDR3 has 12 residues. The CDR3 bases are TGTGCCAGCAGTTACCAGGGGGGCGAGCAGTACTTC. Residues: CASSYQGGEQYF.

This clonotype has just a few counts. V is TRBV6-5 and J is TRBJ2-1, with 9 positions matching TRBD2. There are 15 residues in the CDR3. V shed 5 bases, J shed 4 bases, and the junction held 6 bases outside the gene matches. Germline lookup yields CDR1 MNHEY and CDR2 SVGAGI. The CDR3 bases are TGTGCCAGCAGTGTGCGGGGGGGGTATTACAATGAGCAGTTCTTC. Protein product: CASSVRGGYYNEQFF.

The J gene is TRBJ1-4, the V gene TRBV7-9; D perhaps matches TRBD1 (5 bases). This CDR3 contains 15 residues. CDR1 and CDR2 from the germline V gene are SEHNR and FQNEAQ (reference sequence). Trimming cost V 5 bases and J 8 bases, with 18 bases left between them. The CDR3: CASSPNDRGGEKLFF. CDR3 DNA: TGTGCCAGCAGCCCCAACGACAGAGGAGGCGAAAAACTGTTTTTT.

A few counts support this clonotype. CDR3 loop: CASGPPRTSGPYNEQFF. CDR3 DNA sequence: TGTGCTAGTGGTCCGCCACGGACTAGCGGACCCTACAATGAGCAGTTCTTC. This rearrangement joins TRBV12-5 to TRBJ2-1; TRBD2 agrees at 10 bases. The J segment lost 2 bases and the V segment lost 5 bases, leaving 9 bases of the junction unmatched. The CDR3 length is 17 residues. Germline CDR1 is LGHNT and CDR2 is FRNRAP. Using reference TRBV12-5 and TRBJ2-1 for the parts outside the CDR3, the full variable domain is DARVTQTPRHKVTEMGQEVTMRCQPILGHNTVFWYRQTMMQGLELLAYFRNRAPLDDSGMPKDRFSAEMPDATLATLKIQPSEPRDSAVYFCASGPPRTSGPYNEQFFGPGTRLTVL.

The chain couples TRBV21-1 to TRBJ1-1; the table's D gene call, TRBD1, was not cross checked with the DNA. TRBV21-1 is a pseudogene. This CDR3 is 17 amino acids long. The CDR3, as DNA: TGTGCCAGCAGTCCTAAGCCCATTGGACACCTGAACACTGAAGCTTTCTTT. Amino acids: CASSPKPIGHLNTEAFF.

The chain combines TRBV15 with TRBJ1-5; 9 nucleotides match TRBD1. The CDR3 consists of 15 residues. The V and J ends lost 5 bases and 11 bases, in that order; junction bases with no gene match: 13. Germline V gives CDR1 LNHNV, CDR2 YYDKDF (reference sequence). The CDR3 is CATSGPGQGISAQHF. The CDR3 DNA is TGTGCCACCAGCGGGCCGGGACAGGGCATTTCTGCCCAGCATTTT.

In this sample, this clonotype turned up a few times. J is TRBJ1-2 and V is TRBV28, with D perhaps TRBD1 (6 bases). The CDR3 sequence is 14 residues long. Germline assignment: CDR1 MDHEN and CDR2 SYDVKM. With 6 bases removed from V and 8 bases from J, the gap between germline ends came to 19 bases. This chain's CDR3 is CASRTGRGFWGYTF. As DNA, the CDR3 is TGTGCCAGCAGAACCGGGAGGGGGTTTTGGGGCTACACCTTC.

CDR3 bases: TGTGCCTGGAGTGTTTTCCCCAAGACAGGCTATAATGAAAAACTGTTTTTT. Its translation is CAWSVFPKTGYNEKLFF. The chain links TRBV30 to TRBJ1-4; weak D call: TRBD1 (6 bases). Trimming shortened V by 0 bases and J by 4 bases, and 18 bases separated the two germline ends. The CDR3 length is 17 residues. Per germline, CDR1 GTSNPN and CDR2 SVGIG (reference sequence).

This clonotype has just a few counts. This sequence joins TRBV7-2 and TRBJ2-3; possibly TRBD2 for D (6 bases). This CDR3 is built from 15 residues. V was cut by 5 bases and J by 5 bases, with 17 bases left in between. Germline assignment: CDR1 SGHTA and CDR2 FQGNSA. The CDR3 sequence is CASSTVAVQGDTQYF. CDR3 nucleotide sequence: TGTGCCAGCAGCACGGTAGCGGTCCAGGGAGATACGCAGTATTTT.

This chain links TRBV10-3 with TRBJ2-1; D remains ambiguous. This CDR3 has 15 residues. The ends were cut back, 0 bases at V and 6 bases at J, with 12 bases in the middle. Germline lookup yields CDR1 ENHRY and CDR2 SYGVKD. In nucleotides, the CDR3 is TGTGCCATCAGTGAGTCGGGGATGATCCGCAATGAGCAGTTCTTC. Amino acid sequence: CAISESGMIRNEQFF.

This clonotype was seen a handful of times. This chain links TRBV27 with TRBJ2-1, with TRBD1 identical over 8 bases. Trimming at V came to 2 bases and at J to 3 bases, leaving 3 bases not matched to a gene. The CDR3 has 15 residues. Germline V gene lookup returns CDR1 MNHEY and CDR2 SMNVEV (reference sequence). The CDR3 is CASSLSGQGYNEQFF. The CDR3 coding sequence is TGTGCCAGCAGTTTAAGTGGACAGGGCTACAATGAGCAGTTCTTC.

The CDR3 nucleotides are TGCAGTGCTAGTAAGGGACTCTATAATGAGCAGTTCTTC. Amino acids: CSASKGLYNEQFF. The genes are TRBV20-1 and TRBJ2-1; D might be TRBD2 (6 bases). The germline V gene has CDR1 DFQATT and CDR2 SNEGSKA (reference sequence). Trimming stripped 3 bases from V and 7 bases from J, with 13 bases between. The CDR3 contains 13 residues.

This chain uses TRBV29-1 with TRBJ1-1; D perhaps matches TRBD1 (5 bases). This CDR3 contains 11 residues. CDR1 and CDR2 (germline): SQVTM, ANQGSEA. Trimming removed 7 bases from V and 4 bases from J, with 10 bases in between. CDR3 DNA: TGCAGCGGTGTGGGGGGCACTGAAGCTTTCTTT. It yields the protein CSGVGGTEAFF.

In regard to this clonotype: Mismatch with germline at one junction end may stem from a read error. This chain links TRBV12-3 or TRBV12-4 with TRBJ2-7, with D possibly being TRBD2 (7 bases). The CDR3 length is 15 residues. CDR3 in amino acids: CANSLGGGYSYEQYF. The CDR3 DNA reads TGTGCCAACAGTTTAGGGGGGGGGTACTCCTACGAGCAGTACTTC.

This clonotype was seen more than once but under ten times. This chain joins TRBV21-1 and TRBJ2-4; TRBD1 is the table's D call and was not checked against the DNA. Matching the DNA end better, TRBJ2-5 makes the J call doubtful. TRBV21-1 is tagged as a pseudogene. The CDR3 totals 18 residues. CDR3 protein: CASSPRTAQREIEETQYF. Written as DNA, the CDR3 is TGTGCCAGCAGCCCACGGACAGCTCAGAGGGAAATAGAGGAGACCCAGTACTTC.

CDR3 DNA sequence: TGTGCCAGCAGCCCCCCCCGCTTTAGCGGGAACTCCTACAATGAGCAGTTCTTC. Residues: CASSPPRFSGNSYNEQFF. The rearrangement joins TRBV12-3 or TRBV12-4 to TRBJ2-1; TRBD2 agrees at 8 bases. The CDR3 consists of 18 residues. V lost 6 bases and J lost 0; bases outside the gene matches: 13.

To note about this clonotype: This clone may be a read error of a much larger clone one base away. CDR3: CASSQALYNEQYF. In nucleotides, the CDR3 is TGCGCCAGCAGCCAAGCCCTATACAATGAGCAGTACTTC. The V and J genes are TRBV4-1 and TRBJ2-7; D unresolved. The V gene's germline CDR1 is MGHRA and CDR2 YSYEKL. Trimming stripped 1 base from V and 7 bases from J, with 11 bases between. This CDR3 is built from 13 residues.

In nucleotides, the CDR3 is TGTGCCACCAGTGATTTTCCGGGGAGGGACACCGGGGAGCTGTTTTTT. This gives the protein CATSDFPGRDTGELFF. The rearrangement links TRBV24-1 to TRBJ2-2; TRBD2 aligns across 7 bases. From germline, CDR1 is KGHDR and CDR2 SFDVKD. The CDR3 loop spans 16 amino acids. V was pared by 1 base and J by 3 bases, with 4 bases of the junction left unmatched.

This clonotype was recorded a few times. The V and J genes are TRBV20-1 and TRBJ1-5; a weak D match, TRBD1 (6 bases). Between the trimmed V and J ends, which lost 6 bases and 2 bases, there was a span of 14 bases. CDR3 length: 14 amino acids. CDR1 and CDR2 from the germline V gene are DFQATT and SNEGSKA (reference sequence). In nucleotides, the CDR3 is TGCAGTGCCCGTGACAGGTCCCGCAATCAGCCCCAGCATTTT. Translation: CSARDRSRNQPQHF.

This rearrangement joins TRBV12-3 or TRBV12-4 to TRBJ1-6; 8 nucleotides agree with TRBD1. This CDR3 contains 15 residues. Trimming removed 5 bases from V and 13 bases from J; junction bases left unmatched: 13. This CDR3 is CASSPTTGAVSPLHF. CDR3 DNA sequence: TGTGCCAGCAGTCCGACGACAGGGGCTGTTTCTCCCCTCCACTTT.

As regards this clonotype: Its ends do not fully match the called genes, so a read error is possible. The rearrangement uses TRBV4-2 and TRBJ2-7; D gene unclear. The CDR3 is 13 residues long. Germline V CDR1 and CDR2: LGHNA, YNFKEQ. This chain's CDR3 is CASGQAAEYEQYF. The CDR3 coding sequence is TGTGCCAGCGGCCAGGCAGCAGAGTACGAGCAGTACTTC.

V usage is TRBV30 and J usage is TRBJ1-4, with D hard to call. The V gene's germline CDR1 is GTSNPN and CDR2 SVGIG (reference sequence). This CDR3 has 12 residues. V was pared by 5 bases and J by 3 bases, with 7 bases between. The CDR3 bases are TGTGCCTGGGACTATCCTAATGAAAAACTGTTTTTT. Translating it yields CAWDYPNEKLFF.